Here is one TCR beta chain with its context. No antigen is known for it. The data stem from a study of a mutant IDH1 vaccine in newly diagnosed glioma. Germline V CDR1 and CDR2: SGHNT, YYREEE (reference sequence). V was trimmed by 0 bases and J by 0 bases, leaving 3 bases between them. The CDR3 runs to 13 residues. TCRdb keeps only in-frame clones here, not all; method: immunoSEQ multiplex PCR. The table lists more than 40,000 clones, more than 75% of them singletons, with 5% to 7% in the top ten. The time point is: week 35, safety follow-up. One vaccine dose held 300 ug of mutant IDH1 20-mer peptide and came with topical imiquimod.

The receptor was derived from a woman aged 40-49 years with glioma. The sample consisted of PBMCs, taken from a glioma patient whose treatment included an IDH1 peptide vaccine. The genes are TRBV5-4 and TRBJ1-1; D ambiguous. The CDR3 sequence: CASSLDLNTEAFF. CDR3 bases: TGTGCCAGCAGCTTGGATTTGAACACTGAAGCTTTCTTT.